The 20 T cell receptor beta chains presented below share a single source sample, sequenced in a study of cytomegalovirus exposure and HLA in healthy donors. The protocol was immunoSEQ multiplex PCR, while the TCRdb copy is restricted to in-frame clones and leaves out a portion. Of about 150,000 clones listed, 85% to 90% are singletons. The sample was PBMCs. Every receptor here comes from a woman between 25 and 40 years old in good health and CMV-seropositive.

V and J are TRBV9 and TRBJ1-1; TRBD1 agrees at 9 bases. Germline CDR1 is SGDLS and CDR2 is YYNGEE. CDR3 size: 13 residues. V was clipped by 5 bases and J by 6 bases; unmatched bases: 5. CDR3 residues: CASSRTGGPEAFF. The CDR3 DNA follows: TGTGCCAGCAGTCGAACAGGGGGCCCTGAAGCTTTCTTT.

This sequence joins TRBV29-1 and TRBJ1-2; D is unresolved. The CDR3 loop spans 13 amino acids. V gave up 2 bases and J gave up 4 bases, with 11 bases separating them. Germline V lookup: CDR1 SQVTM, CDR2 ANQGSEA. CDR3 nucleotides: TGCAGCGTTGAAAGGCGGTCGGCCTATGGCTACACCTTC. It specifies CSVERRSAYGYTF. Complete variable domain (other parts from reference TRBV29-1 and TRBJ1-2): SAVISQKPSRDICQRGTSLTIQCQVDSQVTMMFWYRQQPGQSLTLIATANQGSEATYESGFVIDKFPISRPNLTFSTLTVSNMSPEDSSIYLCSVERRSAYGYTFGSGTRLTVV.

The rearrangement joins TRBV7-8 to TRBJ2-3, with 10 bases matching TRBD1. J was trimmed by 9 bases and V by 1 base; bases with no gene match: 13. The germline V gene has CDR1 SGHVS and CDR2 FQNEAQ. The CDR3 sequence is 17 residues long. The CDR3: CASSLGPGQGLSGTQYF. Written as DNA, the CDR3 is TGTGCCAGCAGCTTAGGCCCGGGACAGGGGTTATCAGGAACGCAGTATTTT.

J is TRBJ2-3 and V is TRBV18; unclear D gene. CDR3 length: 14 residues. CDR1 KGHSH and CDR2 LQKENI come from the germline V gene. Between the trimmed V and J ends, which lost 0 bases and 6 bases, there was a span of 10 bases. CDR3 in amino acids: CASSPPQSRDTQYF. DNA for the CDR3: TGTGCCAGCTCACCACCTCAAAGCAGGGATACGCAGTATTTT.

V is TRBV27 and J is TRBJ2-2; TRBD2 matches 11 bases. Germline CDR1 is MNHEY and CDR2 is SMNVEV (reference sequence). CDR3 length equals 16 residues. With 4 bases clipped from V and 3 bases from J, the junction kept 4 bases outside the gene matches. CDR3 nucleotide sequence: TGTGCCAGCAGTTCGCTTAGCGGGGGGGACACCGGGGAGCTGTTTTTT. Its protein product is CASSSLSGGDTGELFF.

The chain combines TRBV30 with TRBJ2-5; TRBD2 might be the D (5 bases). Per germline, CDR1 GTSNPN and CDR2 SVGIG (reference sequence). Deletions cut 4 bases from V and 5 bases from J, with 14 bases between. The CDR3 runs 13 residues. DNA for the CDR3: TGTGCCTGGATCTTACGGCCGGGGGAGACCCAGTACTTC. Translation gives CAWILRPGETQYF.

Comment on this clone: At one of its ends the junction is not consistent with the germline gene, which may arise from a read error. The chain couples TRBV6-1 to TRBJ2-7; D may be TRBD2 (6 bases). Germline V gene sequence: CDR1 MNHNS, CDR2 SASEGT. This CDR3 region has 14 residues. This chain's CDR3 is CASSENWSGYAQYF. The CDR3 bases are TGTGCCAGCAGTGAAAATTGGAGCGGGTACGCGCAGTACTTC.

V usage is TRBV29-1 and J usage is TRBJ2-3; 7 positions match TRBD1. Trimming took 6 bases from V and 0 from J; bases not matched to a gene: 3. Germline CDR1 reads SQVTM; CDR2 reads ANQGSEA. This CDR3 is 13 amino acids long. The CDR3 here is CSVDRTSTDTQYF. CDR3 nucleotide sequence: TGCAGCGTGGACAGGACCAGCACAGATACGCAGTATTTT.

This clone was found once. Here the CDR3 reads CASSLDWSSYNEQFF. CDR3 DNA sequence: TGTGCCAGCAGCTTAGACTGGAGCTCCTACAATGAGCAGTTCTTC. V and J are TRBV7-7 and TRBJ2-1; unclear D gene. V was pared by 1 base and J by 0 bases, with 7 bases between. Looked up from germline, CDR1 is SSHAT and CDR2 is FNYEAQ (reference sequence). This CDR3 is 15 amino acids long.

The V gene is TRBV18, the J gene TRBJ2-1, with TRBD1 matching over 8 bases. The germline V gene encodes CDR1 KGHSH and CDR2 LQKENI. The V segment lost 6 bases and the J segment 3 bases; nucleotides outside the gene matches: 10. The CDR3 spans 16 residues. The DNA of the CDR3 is TGTGCCAGCTCCCCTCCGGCAGGGGGCCGCTACAATGAGCAGTTCTTC. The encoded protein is CASSPPAGGRYNEQFF.

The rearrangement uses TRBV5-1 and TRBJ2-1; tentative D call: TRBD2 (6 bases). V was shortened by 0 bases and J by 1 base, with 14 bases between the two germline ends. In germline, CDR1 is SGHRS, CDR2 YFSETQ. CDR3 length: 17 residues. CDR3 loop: CASSLVGGLGSYNEQFF. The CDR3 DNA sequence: TGCGCCAGCAGCTTGGTGGGGGGACTGGGTTCCTACAATGAGCAGTTCTTC.

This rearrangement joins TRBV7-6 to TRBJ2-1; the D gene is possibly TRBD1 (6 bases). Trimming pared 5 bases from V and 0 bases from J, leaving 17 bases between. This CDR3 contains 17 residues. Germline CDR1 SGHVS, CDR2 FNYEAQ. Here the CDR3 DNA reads TGTGCCAGCAGCCCCGTGGTGGGGGCCAGCTCCTACAATGAGCAGTTCTTC. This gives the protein CASSPVVGASSYNEQFF.

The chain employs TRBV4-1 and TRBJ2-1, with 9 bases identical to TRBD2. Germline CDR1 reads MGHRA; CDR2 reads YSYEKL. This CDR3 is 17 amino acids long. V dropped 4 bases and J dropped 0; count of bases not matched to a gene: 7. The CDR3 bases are TGCGCCAGCAGCCTTCAAAGCGGGGGGAGCTCCTACAATGAGCAGTTCTTC. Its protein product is CASSLQSGGSSYNEQFF.

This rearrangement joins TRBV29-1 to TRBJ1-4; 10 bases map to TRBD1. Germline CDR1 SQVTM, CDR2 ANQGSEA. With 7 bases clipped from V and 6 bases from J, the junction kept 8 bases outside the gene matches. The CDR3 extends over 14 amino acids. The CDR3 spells CSAQRDRGYEKLFF. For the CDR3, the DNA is TGCAGCGCCCAAAGGGACAGGGGTTATGAAAAACTGTTTTTT. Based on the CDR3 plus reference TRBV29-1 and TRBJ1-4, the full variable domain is SAVISQKPSRDICQRGTSLTIQCQVDSQVTMMFWYRQQPGQSLTLIATANQGSEATYESGFVIDKFPISRPNLTFSTLTVSNMSPEDSSIYLCSAQRDRGYEKLFFGSGTQLSVL.

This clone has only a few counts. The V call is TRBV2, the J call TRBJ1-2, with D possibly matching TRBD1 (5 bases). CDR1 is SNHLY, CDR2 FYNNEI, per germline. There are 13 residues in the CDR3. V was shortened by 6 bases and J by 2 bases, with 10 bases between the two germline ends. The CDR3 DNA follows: TGTGCCAGCAGCTCGGGGGTAAACTATGGCTACACCTTC. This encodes CASSSGVNYGYTF.

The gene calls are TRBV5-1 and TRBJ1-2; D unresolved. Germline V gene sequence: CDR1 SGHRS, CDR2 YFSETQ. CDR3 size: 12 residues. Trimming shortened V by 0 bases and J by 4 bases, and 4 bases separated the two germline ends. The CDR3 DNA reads TGCGCCAGCAGCTTGGACACCTATGGCTACACCTTC. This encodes CASSLDTYGYTF. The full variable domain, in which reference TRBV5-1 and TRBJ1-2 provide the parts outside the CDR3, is KAGVTQTPRYLIKTRGQQVTLSCSPISGHRSVSWYQQTPGQGLQFLFEYFSETQRNKGNFPGRFSGRQFSNSRSEMNVSTLELGDSALYLCASSLDTYGYTFGSGTRLTVV.

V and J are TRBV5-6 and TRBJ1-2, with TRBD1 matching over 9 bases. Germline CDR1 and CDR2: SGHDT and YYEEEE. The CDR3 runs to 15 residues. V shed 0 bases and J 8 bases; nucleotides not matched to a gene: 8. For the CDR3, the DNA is TGTGCCAGCAGCTTGGTGGACAGGGGCTCCGAGGGCTACACCTTC. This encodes CASSLVDRGSEGYTF.

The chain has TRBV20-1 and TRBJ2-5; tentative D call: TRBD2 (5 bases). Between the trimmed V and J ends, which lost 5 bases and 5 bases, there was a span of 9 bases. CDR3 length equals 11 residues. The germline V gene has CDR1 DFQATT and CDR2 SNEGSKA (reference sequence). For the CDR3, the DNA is TGCAGTGCTCGGGGTCGGGAGACCCAGTACTTC. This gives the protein CSARGRETQYF.

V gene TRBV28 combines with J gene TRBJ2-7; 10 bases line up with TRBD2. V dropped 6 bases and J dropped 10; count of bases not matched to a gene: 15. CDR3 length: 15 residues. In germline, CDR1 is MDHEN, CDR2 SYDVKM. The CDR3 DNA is TGTGCCAGCAGCCTCATTGAGGTAGCGGGGGGCCAACAGTACTTC. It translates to CASSLIEVAGGQQYF.

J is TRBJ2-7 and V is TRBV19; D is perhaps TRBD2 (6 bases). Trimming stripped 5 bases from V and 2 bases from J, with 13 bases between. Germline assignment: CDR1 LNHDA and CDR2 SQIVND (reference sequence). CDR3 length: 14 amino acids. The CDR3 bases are TGTGCCAGTAGTCCCGACGGGGGTCCCTACGAGCAGTACTTC. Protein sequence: CASSPDGGPYEQYF.